Shown below are 30 T cell receptor beta chains from a single sample sequenced in a study of cytomegalovirus exposure and HLA in healthy donors. This PCR relied on a set of 60 Vbeta primers and 13 Jbeta primers. This table comes from immunoSEQ multiplex PCR, and its TCRdb copy is limited to in-frame clones, with some not included. The sample shows about 150,000 clones, about 85% of them seen only once. Sequenced sample: PBMCs. The receptors were gathered from a woman aged 18-29 years in good health and CMV-seronegative.

The V gene is TRBV7-3, the J gene TRBJ1-1; tentative D call: TRBD1 (5 bases). CDR3 length equals 14 residues. The V end was cut by 5 bases, the J end by 5 bases, with 15 bases between. The germline gives CDR1 SGHTA, CDR2 FQGTGA. This CDR3 is CASSPGGMATEAFF. The CDR3 DNA reads as TGTGCCAGCAGCCCCGGGGGGATGGCGACTGAAGCTTTCTTT.

A word on this clone: Lacking the conserved final phenylalanine or tryptophan, this CDR3 likely reflects a read error. The chain carries TRBV27 and TRBJ2-2; TRBD2 agrees at 16 bases. V lost 4 bases to trimming and J lost 5 bases; unmatched junction nucleotides: 7. The CDR3 is made up of 18 amino acids. Germline CDR1 MNHEY, CDR2 SMNVEV (reference sequence). The CDR3 region is CASSSSGTSGRGTGELFL. CDR3 sequence (DNA): TGTGCCAGCAGTTCCTCCGGGACTAGCGGGAGGGGAACCGGGGAGCTGTTTCTT.

The chain links TRBV7-6 to TRBJ2-7, with 12 positions matching TRBD2. The ends lost 4 bases at V and 2 bases at J; junction bases unmatched: 0. CDR3 length: 14 amino acids. Germline loops: CDR1 SGHVS, CDR2 FNYEAQ. The CDR3 nucleotides are TGTGCCAGCAGCTCTAGCGGGGGGGCCTACGAGCAGTACTTC. Translation: CASSSSGGAYEQYF.

The V call is TRBV10-2, the J call TRBJ2-4; a possible D gene is TRBD2 (6 bases). Trimming stripped 7 bases from V and 0 bases from J, with 16 bases between. Germline V CDR1 and CDR2: WSHSY, SAAADI. The CDR3 is 16 amino acids. This CDR3 is CASTMAGTLAKNIQYF. CDR3 DNA sequence: TGCGCCAGCACCATGGCAGGGACTCTAGCCAAAAACATTCAGTACTTC.

V and J are TRBV5-8 and TRBJ1-2, with a tentative D call TRBD1 (5 bases). Trimming removed 2 bases at V and 8 bases at J, with 10 bases between. The CDR3 contains 12 residues. Germline loops: CDR1 SGHTS, CDR2 YDEGEE. Here the CDR3 reads CASSFGGGGYTF. Written as DNA, the CDR3 is TGTGCCAGCAGCTTCGGGGGGGGAGGCTACACCTTC. The complete variable domain, with remaining parts taken from reference TRBV5-8 and TRBJ1-2, reads EAGVTQSPTHLIKTRGQQATLRCSPISGHTSVYWYQQALGLGLQFLLWYDEGEERNRGNFPPRFSGRQFPNYSSELNVNALELEDSALYLCASSFGGGGYTFGSGTRLTVV.

The rearrangement joins TRBV5-4 to TRBJ2-7; TRBD1 is a possible D gene (5 bases). The V gene's germline CDR1 is SGHNT and CDR2 YYREEE (reference sequence). The CDR3 covers 17 residues. V was clipped by 4 bases and J by 3 bases, with 23 bases between them. Here the CDR3 reads CASSLEPPGQGLYEQYF. Written as DNA, the CDR3 is TGTGCCAGCAGCCTTGAACCCCCAGGGCAGGGCCTCTACGAGCAGTACTTC.

CDR3 DNA sequence: TGTGCCTGGAGTGAACTCCGGGGGACGTACTCCTACGAGCAGTACTTC. Its translation is CAWSELRGTYSYEQYF. This chain connects TRBV30 to TRBJ2-5, with D possibly being TRBD2 (6 bases). The DNA end is more similar to TRBJ2-7, so the J call may be wrong. CDR3 length: 16 residues. Germline CDR1 is GTSNPN and CDR2 is SVGIG (reference sequence).

The chain couples TRBV28 to TRBJ2-5; D remains ambiguous. Per the germline V gene, CDR1 is MDHEN and CDR2 is SYDVKM. Trimming shortened V by 5 bases and J by 2 bases, and 9 bases separated the two germline ends. The CDR3 has 13 amino acids. The CDR3 loop reads CASSPFRQETQYF. CDR3 sequence (DNA): TGTGCCAGCAGTCCCTTTCGGCAAGAGACCCAGTACTTC.

The chain uses TRBV28 and TRBJ1-1; TRBD1 matches at 9 bases. The CDR3 covers 15 residues. Germline CDR1 MDHEN, CDR2 SYDVKM. After removal of 1 base from V and 2 bases from J, the junction contained 2 bases not matched to a gene. The CDR3 is CASSLSGQGNTEAFF. As DNA, the CDR3 is TGTGCCAGCAGTTTATCGGGACAGGGAAACACTGAAGCTTTCTTT.

This chain connects TRBV6-6 to TRBJ2-7, with 7 bases identical to TRBD1. The CDR3 covers 15 residues. The J segment lost 1 base and the V segment lost 2 bases, leaving 5 bases of the junction unmatched. Germline V lookup: CDR1 MNHNY, CDR2 SVGAGI (reference sequence). For the CDR3, the DNA is TGTGCCAGCAGTTACATGGCAGGGGGTTCCTACGAGCAGTACTTC. It specifies CASSYMAGGSYEQYF.

The chain uses TRBV29-1 and TRBJ2-2; 12 bases line up with TRBD2. The CDR3 runs 15 residues. V shed 5 bases, J shed 5 bases, and the junction held 6 bases outside the gene matches. CDR1 and CDR2 from the germline V gene are SQVTM and ANQGSEA. CDR3 protein: CSVSPGLAGTGELFF. CDR3 nucleotide sequence: TGCAGCGTTTCACCGGGACTAGCGGGTACCGGGGAGCTGTTTTTT.

This chain joins TRBV19 and TRBJ1-4; TRBD1 aligns across 8 bases. The CDR3 runs 17 residues. Germline-derived CDR1 and CDR2 are LNHDA and SQIVND (reference sequence). Germline trimming cut 6 bases from V and 0 bases from J; bases unmatched to any gene: 9. CDR3 nucleotides: TGTGCCAGTAGCTGGGGACAGGCAGTTGCAACTAATGAAAAACTGTTTTTT. It translates to CASSWGQAVATNEKLFF.

This clone was seen a handful of times. The genes are TRBV5-1 and TRBJ2-7; 8 positions agree with TRBD1. Germline V gene sequence: CDR1 SGHRS, CDR2 YFSETQ. The CDR3 is made up of 16 amino acids. The trim removed 0 bases at V and 2 bases at J, leaving 7 bases unmatched. The CDR3 here is CASSLAGGTLAYEQYF. The CDR3 DNA sequence: TGCGCCAGCAGCTTGGCAGGGGGCACCCTGGCCTACGAGCAGTACTTC.

This rearrangement joins TRBV11-3 to TRBJ2-1, with 8 bases fitting TRBD2. CDR1 and CDR2 from the germline V gene are SGHNT and YENEEA. V was pared by 5 bases and J by 6 bases, with 9 bases of the junction left unmatched. CDR3 size: 15 residues. CDR3 in amino acids: CASSPTSARPNEQFF. The CDR3 region has the DNA TGTGCCAGCAGCCCGACTAGCGCCCGACCCAATGAGCAGTTCTTC.

This chain uses TRBV7-3 with TRBJ2-3; TRBD2 matches at 11 bases. The ends lost 4 bases at V and 5 bases at J; junction bases unmatched: 14. The CDR3 runs to 18 residues. CDR1 SGHTA and CDR2 FQGTGA come from the germline V gene. This CDR3 reads CASSSQGSGRAWVDTQYF. As DNA, the CDR3 is TGTGCCAGCAGCTCCCAGGGTAGCGGGAGGGCCTGGGTAGATACGCAGTATTTT. Full variable domain (outside the CDR3, taken from reference TRBV7-3 and TRBJ2-3): GAGVSQTPSNKVTEKGKYVELRCDPISGHTALYWYRQSLGQGPEFLIYFQGTGAADDSGLPNDRFFAVRPEGSVSTLKIQRTERGDSAVYLCASSSQGSGRAWVDTQYFGPGTRLTVL.

The chain links TRBV2 to TRBJ1-4; D is perhaps TRBD1 (5 bases). V lost 4 bases to trimming and J lost 0 bases, with 9 bases between them. In germline, CDR1 is SNHLY, CDR2 FYNNEI. The CDR3 covers 15 residues. CDR3 DNA: TGTGCCAGCAGTGTCCGACAGACAACTAATGAAAAACTGTTTTTT. Translating it yields CASSVRQTTNEKLFF.

The chain has TRBV19 and TRBJ2-6; 8 nucleotides agree with TRBD1. The CDR3 spans 17 residues. Germline values: CDR1 LNHDA, CDR2 SQIVND (reference sequence). The trim removed 6 bases at V and 0 bases at J, leaving 7 bases unmatched. CDR3 in DNA: TGTGCCAGTAGCCCGACAACAGGGGGCTCTGGGGCCAACGTCCTGACTTTC. This encodes CASSPTTGGSGANVLTF.

The CDR3 spells CASSTRTGIDYGYTF. The CDR3 DNA sequence: TGTGCCAGCAGTACCCGGACAGGGATAGACTATGGCTACACCTTC. The chain joins TRBV27 to TRBJ1-2; 8 nucleotides align to TRBD1. V lost 5 bases and J lost 3; bases outside the gene matches: 8. This CDR3 is 15 amino acids long. The germline V gene has CDR1 MNHEY and CDR2 SMNVEV (reference sequence).

There are a few counts of this clone. The genes are TRBV2 and TRBJ2-1; TRBD2 might be the D (6 bases). Germline loops: CDR1 SNHLY, CDR2 FYNNEI. The CDR3 extends over 16 amino acids. V was pared by 4 bases and J by 4 bases, with 17 bases between. The CDR3 region has the DNA TGTGCCAGCAGTGCCTTGCGGGACGCCCCTTACAATGAGCAGTTCTTC. This translates into CASSALRDAPYNEQFF.

V is TRBV7-3 and J is TRBJ2-5; TRBD2 is a possible D gene (6 bases). The CDR3 runs to 13 residues. Germline assignment: CDR1 SGHTA and CDR2 FQGTGA. The V end was cut by 2 bases, the J end by 9 bases, with 13 bases between. CDR3: CASSLGGTSPQYF. The CDR3 region has the DNA TGTGCCAGCAGCTTAGGCGGAACTAGCCCCCAGTACTTC.

The J gene is TRBJ2-3, the V gene TRBV27, with TRBD2 matching over 8 bases. This CDR3 comprises 14 residues. Germline CDR1 is MNHEY and CDR2 is SMNVEV (reference sequence). J lost 1 base, V lost 7 bases, and 4 bases had no gene match. CDR3 coding DNA: TGTGCCAGCATTAAAGCGGGGGGCACAGATACGCAGTATTTT. It yields the protein CASIKAGGTDTQYF.

This rearrangement joins TRBV5-4 to TRBJ2-2, with unresolved D. Germline loops: CDR1 SGHNT, CDR2 YYREEE (reference sequence). V was trimmed by 1 base and J by 4 bases, leaving 11 bases between them. This CDR3 spans 15 amino acids. As DNA, the CDR3 is TGTGCCAGCAGCTTGATAACCCCGAGCACCGGGGAGCTGTTTTTT. Translating gives CASSLITPSTGELFF.

The chain links TRBV28 to TRBJ2-5; 7 positions match TRBD1. This CDR3 is built from 13 residues. CDR1 and CDR2 (germline): MDHEN, SYDVKM. The V and J ends lost 3 bases and 5 bases, in that order; junction bases with no gene match: 3. The DNA of the CDR3 is TGTGCCAGCAGTTTGACAGGGTGGGAGACCCAGTACTTC. This sequence encodes CASSLTGWETQYF.

The CDR3 nucleotides read TGTGCCAGCAGTCGAGGACAGTACAATGAGCAGTTCTTC. Translated: CASSRGQYNEQFF. The chain employs TRBV28 and TRBJ2-1, with a tentative D call TRBD1 (6 bases). Germline V gene sequence: CDR1 MDHEN, CDR2 SYDVKM. V lost 5 bases to trimming and J lost 4 bases, with 9 bases between them. CDR3 length: 13 residues.

The chain is built from TRBV28 and TRBJ1-2; 7 bases map to TRBD1. V lost 4 bases to trimming and J lost 4 bases; unmatched junction nucleotides: 3. Germline assignment: CDR1 MDHEN and CDR2 SYDVKM. The CDR3 extends over 13 amino acids. The DNA for the CDR3 is TGTGCCAGCAGTTCGGGACAGATCTATGGCTACACCTTC. Encoded protein: CASSSGQIYGYTF.

The chain links TRBV4-3 to TRBJ1-1, with 12 bases fitting TRBD1. The CDR3 runs to 18 residues. The junction had 11 bases not matched to a gene; V was cut back by 3 bases and J by 3 bases. CDR1 and CDR2 (germline): LGHNA, YSLEER. In nucleotides, the CDR3 is TGCGCCAGCAGCCAGGGACTCCGGGGACAGGGGGCCGACACTGAAGCTTTCTTT. The encoded protein is CASSQGLRGQGADTEAFF.

V is TRBV9 and J is TRBJ2-7, with D unclear. The V end lost 0 bases, the J end lost 1 base, and 5 bases lay between the germline ends. Germline lookup yields CDR1 SGDLS and CDR2 YYNGEE. The CDR3 consists of 13 residues. Here the CDR3 reads CASSVGHSYEQYF. CDR3 nucleotide sequence: TGTGCCAGCAGCGTAGGGCATTCCTACGAGCAGTACTTC.

The chain uses TRBV11-2 and TRBJ2-5, with 8 positions matching TRBD2. The CDR3 length is 15 residues. V lost 5 bases to trimming and J lost 6 bases; unmatched junction nucleotides: 11. CDR1 and CDR2 from the germline V gene are SGHAT and FQNNGV. CDR3 bases: TGTGCCAGCAGCCTTCCGGGACTAGAGGGAAAGACCCAGTACTTC. Translating gives CASSLPGLEGKTQYF.

This chain links TRBV30 with TRBJ2-3; a possible D gene is TRBD2 (6 bases). Deletions cut 3 bases from V and 8 bases from J, with 12 bases between. Germline CDR1 reads GTSNPN; CDR2 reads SVGIG (reference sequence). CDR3 length equals 12 residues. CDR3 region: CAWSLPSVTQYF. The CDR3 DNA reads as TGTGCCTGGAGCCTTCCTAGCGTTACGCAGTATTTT.

This rearrangement joins TRBV4-2 to TRBJ2-7, with a tentative D call TRBD1 (5 bases). Trimming took off 0 bases at V and 9 bases at J, with 15 bases between the two ends. Germline loops: CDR1 LGHNA, CDR2 YNFKEQ. The CDR3 loop spans 14 amino acids. CDR3 amino acids: CASSQELSGWLQYF. The CDR3 coding sequence is TGTGCCAGCAGCCAAGAACTTTCAGGGTGGTTGCAGTACTTC.